This TCR beta chain was observed in a study of blood T cell dynamics during melanoma immunotherapy. Looking at the study overall: Patients with metastatic melanoma got pembrolizumab or nivolumab-ipilimumab as first-line care. Findings of the study overall: PBMC repertoires of eventual disease-control patients split at W3 into clonality or diversity gains.

Germline V gene sequence: CDR1 SNHLY, CDR2 FYNNEI. V gave up 7 bases and J gave up 4 bases; unmatched junction bases: 9. The CDR3 length is 14 residues. Time point described: week 3, after first cycle of checkpoint inhibitor. Apart from a couple of fast progressors, RECIST 1.1 response was judged 12 weeks post-infusion. A note on this clone: The antigen remains undetermined.

Some clones are missing from TCRdb's copy, which holds only in-frame ones; the method was immunoSEQ multiplex PCR. The repertoire holds about 12,000 clones, with around 87% as singletons. This receptor was taken from a human donor with melanoma. The rearrangement uses TRBV2 and TRBJ1-1; 7 positions agree with TRBD1. This specimen consisted of blood, obtained from a patient treated with checkpoint blockade. The CDR3 bases are TGTGCCAGCAACCTAGGGGGCGCCGCCACTGAAGCTTTCTTT. Protein product: CASNLGGAATEAFF.